These 27 T cell receptor beta chains came from one sample sequenced in a study of shared clonotypes between healthy human individuals. TCRdb's copy holds only in-frame clones and misses some; the assay was immunoSEQ multiplex PCR. The data hold around 2.3 million clones, with approximately 95% observed a single time. The sample taken for sequencing was naive CD4+ T cells sorted from blood. The subset is: CD45RA+ positively selected. Source of these receptors: a man aged 18 to 29 in good health.

The chain employs TRBV19 and TRBJ2-7; D possibly corresponds to TRBD1 (5 bases). From germline, CDR1 is LNHDA and CDR2 SQIVND (reference sequence). The V gene lost 5 bases and the J gene lost 2 bases, with 13 bases spanning the gap. The CDR3 sequence is 14 residues long. The CDR3, as DNA: TGTGCCAGTAGTCAGCAGGGAACGACCTACGAGCAGTACTTC. It is translated as CASSQQGTTYEQYF.

The chain recombines TRBV5-6 with TRBJ1-6, with 7 bases matching TRBD1. The CDR3 has 15 residues. With 2 bases clipped from V and 5 bases from J, the junction kept 4 bases outside the gene matches. Germline-derived CDR1 and CDR2 are SGHDT and YYEEEE. The CDR3 coding sequence is TGTGCCAGCAGCTTTCGAGACAGGGATAATTCACCCCTCCACTTT. Translation gives CASSFRDRDNSPLHF. The full variable domain, in which reference TRBV5-6 and TRBJ1-6 provide the parts outside the CDR3, is DAGVTQSPTHLIKTRGQQVTLRCSPKSGHDTVSWYQQALGQGPQFIFQYYEEEERQRGNFPDRFSGHQFPNYSSELNVNALLLGDSALYLCASSFRDRDNSPLHFGNGTRLTVT.

V and J are TRBV28 and TRBJ1-2, with TRBD1 matching over 7 bases. CDR3 length: 15 amino acids. J was trimmed by 0 bases and V by 8 bases; bases with no gene match: 9. The V gene's germline CDR1 is MDHEN and CDR2 SYDVKM. CDR3 nucleotides: TGTGCCAGCCAGGAGGGGGCAATAACTAACTATGGCTACACCTTC. It encodes CASQEGAITNYGYTF.

The chain joins TRBV27 to TRBJ2-7; a weak D match, TRBD1 (6 bases). The ends were cut back, 4 bases at V and 5 bases at J, with 15 bases in the middle. The germline V gene has CDR1 MNHEY and CDR2 SMNVEV (reference sequence). This CDR3 comprises 14 residues. CDR3 in amino acids: CASSSTGWPDEQYF. Here the CDR3 DNA reads TGTGCCAGCAGTTCAACAGGGTGGCCCGACGAGCAGTACTTC.

On this clone: At the DNA level, this CDR3 is encoded by other sequences in the same sample as well. The DNA for the CDR3 is TGCGCCAGCAGCTTACAGGCAAACTATGGCTACACCTTC. The encoded protein is CASSLQANYGYTF. The chain links TRBV5-1 to TRBJ1-2, with D maybe TRBD1 (5 bases). Trimming took off 2 bases at V and 2 bases at J, with 7 bases between the two ends. CDR1 is SGHRS and CDR2 is YFSETQ in the germline V gene. The CDR3 is 13 amino acids.

This clone has just one count. The V and J genes are TRBV5-6 and TRBJ1-2; 9 nucleotides align to TRBD1. This CDR3 spans 17 amino acids. V lost 2 bases and J lost 0; bases outside the gene matches: 8. Per germline, CDR1 SGHDT and CDR2 YYEEEE. The DNA for the CDR3 is TGTGCCAGCAGCTTCACAGGGGGCACGTTAGCTAACTATGGCTACACCTTC. It translates to CASSFTGGTLANYGYTF. Full variable domain (remainder filled in from reference TRBV5-6 and TRBJ1-2): DAGVTQSPTHLIKTRGQQVTLRCSPKSGHDTVSWYQQALGQGPQFIFQYYEEEERQRGNFPDRFSGHQFPNYSSELNVNALLLGDSALYLCASSFTGGTLANYGYTFGSGTRLTVV.

The chain has TRBV7-2 and TRBJ2-5, with 8 nucleotides matching TRBD1. The CDR3 is 15 amino acids. CDR1 and CDR2 from the germline V gene are SGHTA and FQGNSA. Trimming took 5 bases from V and 5 from J; bases not matched to a gene: 10. CDR3 loop: CASSLLGQEWETQYF. As DNA, the CDR3 is TGTGCCAGCAGCCTTCTGGGACAGGAGTGGGAGACCCAGTACTTC.

Comment on this clone: Other DNA sequences in the sample encode the same CDR3. The chain links TRBV7-2 to TRBJ1-6; D unclear. CDR1 and CDR2 (germline): SGHTA, FQGNSA. V lost 2 bases and J lost 10, with 6 bases in between. The CDR3 has 12 amino acids. The CDR3 DNA follows: TGTGCCAGCAGCTTAAATGGGTCACCCCTCCACTTT. It translates to CASSLNGSPLHF.

CDR3 loop: CASSRSYLGSRVPYEQYF. Written as DNA, the CDR3 is TGCGCCAGCAGCCGAAGCTACCTCGGGAGCAGGGTCCCATACGAGCAGTACTTC. The chain joins TRBV4-3 to TRBJ2-7, with D perhaps matching TRBD2 (6 bases). V was pared by 4 bases and J by 4 bases, with 26 bases between. In germline, CDR1 is LGHNA, CDR2 YSLEER. CDR3 length: 18 amino acids.

CDR3 in amino acids: CASSHLQGYEQYF. The DNA for the CDR3 is TGCGCCAGCAGTCACTTACAGGGCTACGAGCAGTACTTC. V and J are TRBV23-1 and TRBJ2-7; the D gene is possibly TRBD1 (6 bases). TRBV23-1 is an ORF for which the function is uncertain. The CDR3 is 13 residues long. V gave up 3 bases and J gave up 3 bases, with 9 bases separating them.

This chain connects TRBV11-2 to TRBJ2-3; D gene uncertain. In germline, CDR1 is SGHAT, CDR2 FQNNGV. V lost 5 bases and J lost 3, with 18 bases in between. The CDR3 is 16 residues long. DNA for the CDR3: TGTGCCAGCAGCCTCCAGTCCACTCCCGGTACAGATACGCAGTATTTT. Translating it yields CASSLQSTPGTDTQYF.

The CDR3: CASSLVAGDPYEQYF. The DNA of the CDR3 is TGTGCCAGCAGCTTAGTAGCGGGAGACCCCTACGAGCAGTACTTC. This chain connects TRBV7-8 to TRBJ2-7; 9 bases are a match to TRBD2. The germline V gene encodes CDR1 SGHVS and CDR2 FQNEAQ. This CDR3 comprises 15 residues. The ends lost 1 base at V and 2 bases at J; junction bases unmatched: 3.

On this clone: The sample holds other DNA sequences that translate to the same CDR3. The chain links TRBV18 to TRBJ1-2; 10 bases map to TRBD1. Germline CDR1 is KGHSH and CDR2 is LQKENI. The CDR3 is 13 residues long. Germline trimming cut 2 bases from V and 6 bases from J; bases unmatched to any gene: 0. Here the CDR3 DNA reads TGTGCCAGCTCACCAGGACAGGGGGATGGCTACACCTTC. As protein: CASSPGQGDGYTF.

J is TRBJ1-1 and V is TRBV14; TRBD1 matches at 9 bases. The trim removed 4 bases at V and 4 bases at J, leaving 7 bases unmatched. Per the germline V gene, CDR1 is SGHDN and CDR2 is FVKESK. The length of the CDR3 is 15 residues. The CDR3 nucleotides are TGTGCCAGCAGCCTACAGGGGGCTCAGTTCACTGAAGCTTTCTTT. This codes for CASSLQGAQFTEAFF.

The CDR3 sequence is CASSRVGTGWYEQYF. The CDR3 region has the DNA TGTGCCAGCAGTCGCGTTGGGACAGGGTGGTACGAGCAGTACTTC. This chain links TRBV27 with TRBJ2-7; 9 bases align to TRBD1. V shed 5 bases, J shed 4 bases, and the junction held 9 bases outside the gene matches. The germline gives CDR1 MNHEY, CDR2 SMNVEV (reference sequence). This CDR3 spans 15 amino acids.

The chain carries TRBV5-1 and TRBJ2-3; D gene unclear. Germline values: CDR1 SGHRS, CDR2 YFSETQ. With 4 bases removed from V and 7 bases from J, the gap between germline ends came to 13 bases. The CDR3 loop spans 13 amino acids. CDR3 residues: CASSTEGLHTQYF. For the CDR3, the DNA is TGCGCCAGCAGCACGGAAGGGCTTCATACGCAGTATTTT.

This chain links TRBV18 with TRBJ2-1, with 11 bases lining up with TRBD1. Germline CDR1 reads KGHSH; CDR2 reads LQKENI. The CDR3 runs to 15 residues. The V segment lost 2 bases and the J segment 5 bases; nucleotides outside the gene matches: 2. CDR3 in DNA: TGTGCCAGCTCACCAAGGACAGGGGGCAACAATGAGCAGTTCTTC. This sequence encodes CASSPRTGGNNEQFF.

The chain joins TRBV15 to TRBJ2-2, with D tentatively TRBD1 or TRBD2 (5 bases each). CDR3 length: 15 residues. Trimming shortened V by 8 bases and J by 7 bases, and 20 bases separated the two germline ends. Germline V gene data show CDR1 as LNHNV and CDR2 as YYDKDF (reference sequence). The CDR3 DNA reads as TGTGCCACCTCCCGTGATAGAGGGGTCGGCGGGGAGCTGTTTTTT. It specifies CATSRDRGVGGELFF. The complete variable domain, with remaining parts taken from reference TRBV15 and TRBJ2-2, reads DAMVIQNPRYQVTQFGKPVTLSCSQTLNHNVMYWYQQKSSQAPKLLFHYYDKDFNNEADTPDNFQSRRPNTSFCFLDIRSPGLGDTAMYLCATSRDRGVGGELFFGEGSRLTVL.

V usage is TRBV9 and J usage is TRBJ2-2, with D unclear. This CDR3 has 14 amino acids. Germline assignment: CDR1 SGDLS and CDR2 YYNGEE. V gave up 3 bases and J gave up 0 bases, with 6 bases separating them. CDR3 protein: CASSATSNTGELFF. Here the CDR3 DNA reads TGTGCCAGCAGCGCCACGTCGAACACCGGGGAGCTGTTTTTT.

This clone was found once. The chain recombines TRBV28 with TRBJ2-6; D uncertain. CDR3 size: 13 residues. Trimming stripped 6 bases from V and 1 base from J, with 4 bases between. From germline, CDR1 is MDHEN and CDR2 SYDVKM. For the CDR3, the DNA is TGTGCCAGCAGGACATCTGGGGCCAACGTCCTGACTTTC. Translated, it gives CASRTSGANVLTF.

In this sample, this clone turned up once. The chain uses TRBV10-3 and TRBJ1-1; 8 bases line up with TRBD1. There are 16 residues in the CDR3. Germline V gene sequence: CDR1 ENHRY, CDR2 SYGVKD. V lost 2 bases, J lost 2 bases, and 7 bases stayed unmatched. CDR3 nucleotide sequence: TGTGCCATCAGTGAGACCGGACAGGGTGCAAACACTGAAGCTTTCTTT. Translating gives CAISETGQGANTEAFF.

The chain recombines TRBV4-1 with TRBJ1-4; D remains ambiguous. The V gene's germline CDR1 is MGHRA and CDR2 YSYEKL. The V end lost 4 bases, the J end lost 4 bases, and 10 bases lay between the germline ends. This CDR3 has 14 amino acids. CDR3 in DNA: TGCGCCAGCAGCCCTCCGGGCTTTAATGAAAAACTGTTTTTT. Protein: CASSPPGFNEKLFF.

The chain combines TRBV5-4 with TRBJ2-3; D unresolved. Germline CDR1 SGHNT, CDR2 YYREEE (reference sequence). The CDR3 has 14 amino acids. V was clipped by 5 bases and J by 4 bases, with 14 bases between them. The DNA of the CDR3 is TGTGCCAGCAGTACCGGTAGTGCCCCAGATACGCAGTATTTT. It is translated as CASSTGSAPDTQYF.

The sample holds one count of this clone. Other nucleotide sequences in the sample specify the same CDR3. The chain joins TRBV6-1 to TRBJ1-5; 7 bases match TRBD1. V was pared by 3 bases and J by 7 bases, with 3 bases of the junction left unmatched. CDR3 length: 13 residues. CDR1 is MNHNS and CDR2 is SASEGT in the germline V gene. CDR3: CASSDQGGQPQHF. The CDR3 DNA reads as TGTGCCAGCAGTGATCAGGGGGGACAGCCCCAGCATTTT.

This clone was recorded once. The rearrangement joins TRBV28 to TRBJ2-7; no definite D call. V dropped 3 bases and J dropped 2 bases, with 11 bases sitting between them. The germline V gene has CDR1 MDHEN and CDR2 SYDVKM. CDR3 length: 14 amino acids. The CDR3 region is CASSLPRYTYEQYF. For the CDR3, the DNA is TGTGCCAGCAGTTTGCCAAGATACACCTACGAGCAGTACTTC.

The V and J genes are TRBV5-6 and TRBJ1-4; TRBD1 is a possible D gene (6 bases). With 1 base removed from V and 3 bases from J, the gap between germline ends came to 13 bases. CDR1 and CDR2 from the germline V gene are SGHDT and YYEEEE. The CDR3 is 16 residues long. CDR3 loop: CASSLTAGASNEKLFF. The CDR3 region has the DNA TGTGCCAGCAGCTTGACGGCAGGGGCCTCTAATGAAAAACTGTTTTTT.

The V call is TRBV10-1, the J call TRBJ1-1; D unresolved. In germline, CDR1 is WNHNN, CDR2 SYGVQD (reference sequence). CDR3 length: 13 residues. V gave up 8 bases and J gave up 4 bases, with 14 bases separating them. CDR3 DNA: TGCGCCAGCTCCAATCATGGGATCACTGAAGCTTTCTTT. Translation: CASSNHGITEAFF.